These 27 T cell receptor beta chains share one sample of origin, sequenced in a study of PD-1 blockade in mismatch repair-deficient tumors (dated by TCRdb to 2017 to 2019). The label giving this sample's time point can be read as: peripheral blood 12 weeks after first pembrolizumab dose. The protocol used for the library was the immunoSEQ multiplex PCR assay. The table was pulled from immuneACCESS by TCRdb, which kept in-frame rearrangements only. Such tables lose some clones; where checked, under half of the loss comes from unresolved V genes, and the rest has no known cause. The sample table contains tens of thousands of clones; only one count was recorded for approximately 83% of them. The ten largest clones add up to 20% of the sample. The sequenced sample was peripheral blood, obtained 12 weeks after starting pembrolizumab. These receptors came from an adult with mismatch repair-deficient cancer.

The CDR3 DNA sequence: TGTGCCAGTGTAACTACAGGGGCCTACAATGAGCAGTTCTTC. Protein sequence: CASVTTGAYNEQFF. The J gene is TRBJ2-1, the V gene TRBV6-1, with 7 bases matching TRBD1. Germline CDR1 MNHNS, CDR2 SASEGT. CDR3 size: 14 residues. V shed 9 bases, J shed 2 bases, and the junction held 7 bases outside the gene matches.

The CDR3 protein is CASAPRGGTEAFF. The CDR3 DNA follows: TGTGCTAGTGCCCCTCGTGGGGGAACTGAAGCTTTCTTT. This chain joins TRBV12-5 and TRBJ1-1; possibly TRBD1 for D (5 bases). V was cut by 7 bases and J by 5 bases, with 14 bases left in between. The CDR3 sequence is 13 residues long. The V gene's germline CDR1 is LGHNT and CDR2 FRNRAP.

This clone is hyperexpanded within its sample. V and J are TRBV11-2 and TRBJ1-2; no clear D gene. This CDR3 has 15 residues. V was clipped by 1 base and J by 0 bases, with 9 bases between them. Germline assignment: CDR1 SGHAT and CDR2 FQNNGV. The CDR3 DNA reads TGTGCCAGCAGCTTAGCTCAGGCTCCTAACTATGGCTACACCTTC. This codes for CASSLAQAPNYGYTF.

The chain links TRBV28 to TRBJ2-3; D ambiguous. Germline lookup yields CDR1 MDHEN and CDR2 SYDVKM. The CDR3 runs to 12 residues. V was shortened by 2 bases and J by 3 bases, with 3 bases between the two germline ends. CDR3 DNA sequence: TGTGCCAGCAGTTTACAAACAGATACGCAGTATTTT. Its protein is CASSLQTDTQYF.

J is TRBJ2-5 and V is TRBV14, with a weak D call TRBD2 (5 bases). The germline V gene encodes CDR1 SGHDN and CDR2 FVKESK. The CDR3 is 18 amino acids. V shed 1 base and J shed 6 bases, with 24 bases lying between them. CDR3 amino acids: CASSQVGGSGPIAKTQYF. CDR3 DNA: TGTGCCAGCAGCCAAGTAGGTGGAAGCGGACCTATTGCGAAGACCCAGTACTTC.

The CDR3 DNA sequence: TGTGCCAGTAGCACTCCCGAGGGCCATCAGCCCCAGCATTTT. Protein: CASSTPEGHQPQHF. The chain employs TRBV19 and TRBJ1-5; D is uncertain. Trimming removed 6 bases from V and 5 bases from J, with 14 bases in between. From germline, CDR1 is LNHDA and CDR2 SQIVND (reference sequence). The CDR3 runs to 14 residues.

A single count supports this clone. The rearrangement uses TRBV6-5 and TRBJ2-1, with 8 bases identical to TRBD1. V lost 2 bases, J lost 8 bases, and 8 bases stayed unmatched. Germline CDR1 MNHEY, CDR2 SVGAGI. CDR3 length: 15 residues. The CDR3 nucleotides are TGTGCCAGCAGTTACAGGCTACAGGGGGTTGATGAGCAGTTCTTC. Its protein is CASSYRLQGVDEQFF.

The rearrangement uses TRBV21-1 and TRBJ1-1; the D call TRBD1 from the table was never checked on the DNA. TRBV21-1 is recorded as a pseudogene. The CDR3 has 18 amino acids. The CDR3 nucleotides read TGTGCCAGCAACCCCGGACAGGGGGCGCCCCCTATGAACACTGAAGCTTTCTTT. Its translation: CASNPGQGAPPMNTEAFF.

The CDR3: CASSRRRGSSTDTQYF. CDR3 bases: TGTGCCAGTAGCCGACGGAGGGGGTCTAGCACAGATACGCAGTATTTT. The genes are TRBV19 and TRBJ2-3, with D possibly being TRBD1 or TRBD2 (6 bases each). V lost 6 bases and J lost 0, with 16 bases in between. Germline CDR1 reads LNHDA; CDR2 reads SQIVND (reference sequence). There are 16 residues in the CDR3.

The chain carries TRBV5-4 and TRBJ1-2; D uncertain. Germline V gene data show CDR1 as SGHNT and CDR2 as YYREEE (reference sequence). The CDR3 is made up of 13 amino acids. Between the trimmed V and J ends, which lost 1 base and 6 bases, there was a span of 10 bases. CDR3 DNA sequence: TGTGCCAGCAGCTTGATTACGGCAGATGGCTACACCTTC. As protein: CASSLITADGYTF. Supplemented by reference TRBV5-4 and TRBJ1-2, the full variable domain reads ETGVTQSPTHLIKTRGQQVTLRCSSQSGHNTVSWYQQALGQGPQFIFQYYREEENGRGNFPPRFSGLQFPNYSSELNVNALELDDSALYLCASSLITADGYTFGSGTRLTVV.

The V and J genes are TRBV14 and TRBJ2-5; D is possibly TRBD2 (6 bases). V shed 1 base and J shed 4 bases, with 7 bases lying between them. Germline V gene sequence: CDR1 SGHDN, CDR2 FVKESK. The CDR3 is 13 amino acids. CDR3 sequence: CASSQVLAETQYF. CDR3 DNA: TGTGCCAGCAGCCAAGTACTAGCAGAGACCCAGTACTTC.

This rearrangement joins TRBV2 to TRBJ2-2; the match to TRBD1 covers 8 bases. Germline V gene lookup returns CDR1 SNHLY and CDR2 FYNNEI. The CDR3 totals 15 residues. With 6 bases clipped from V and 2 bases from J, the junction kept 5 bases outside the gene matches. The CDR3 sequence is CASRDTGGNTGELFF. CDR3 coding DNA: TGTGCCAGCAGAGATACAGGGGGTAACACCGGGGAGCTGTTTTTT. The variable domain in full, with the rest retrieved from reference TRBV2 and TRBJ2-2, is EPEVTQTPSHQVTQMGQEVILRCVPISNHLYFYWYRQILGQKVEFLVSFYNNEISEKSEIFDDQFSVERPDGSNFTLKIRSTKLEDSAMYFCASRDTGGNTGELFFGEGSRLTVL.

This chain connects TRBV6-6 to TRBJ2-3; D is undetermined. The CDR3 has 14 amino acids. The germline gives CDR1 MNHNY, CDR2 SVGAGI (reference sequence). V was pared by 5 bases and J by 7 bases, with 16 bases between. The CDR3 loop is CASSLLQTENTQYF. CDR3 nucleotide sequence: TGTGCCAGCAGTCTACTACAAACGGAAAATACGCAGTATTTT.

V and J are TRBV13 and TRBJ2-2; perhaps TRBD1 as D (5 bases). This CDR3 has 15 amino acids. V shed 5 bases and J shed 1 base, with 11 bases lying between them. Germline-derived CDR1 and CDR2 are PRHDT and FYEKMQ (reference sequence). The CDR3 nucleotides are TGTGCCAGCAGCGGCAGGGCACGGAACACCGGGGAGCTGTTTTTT. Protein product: CASSGRARNTGELFF.

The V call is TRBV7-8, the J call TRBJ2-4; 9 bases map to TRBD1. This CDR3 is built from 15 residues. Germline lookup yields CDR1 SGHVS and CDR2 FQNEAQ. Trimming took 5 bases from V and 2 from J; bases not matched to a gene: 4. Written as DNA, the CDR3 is TGTGCCAGCAGCCAGGGACAGGGATCCAAAAACATTCAGTACTTC. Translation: CASSQGQGSKNIQYF.

The CDR3, as DNA: TGTGCCAGCAGGGACAGGGGAGGGGGATACGAGCAGTACTTC. Translating gives CASRDRGGGYEQYF. This chain joins TRBV27 and TRBJ2-7, with 9 nucleotides matching TRBD1. The CDR3 loop spans 14 amino acids. The J segment lost 4 bases and the V segment lost 6 bases, leaving 7 bases of the junction unmatched. Germline-derived CDR1 and CDR2 are MNHEY and SMNVEV (reference sequence).

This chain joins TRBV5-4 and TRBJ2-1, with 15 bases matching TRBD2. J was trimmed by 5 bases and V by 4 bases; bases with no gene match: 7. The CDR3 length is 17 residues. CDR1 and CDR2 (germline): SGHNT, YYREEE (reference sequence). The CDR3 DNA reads TGTGCCAGCAGCCCCGGACTAGCGGGAGGGCGGGACAATGAGCAGTTCTTC. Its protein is CASSPGLAGGRDNEQFF.

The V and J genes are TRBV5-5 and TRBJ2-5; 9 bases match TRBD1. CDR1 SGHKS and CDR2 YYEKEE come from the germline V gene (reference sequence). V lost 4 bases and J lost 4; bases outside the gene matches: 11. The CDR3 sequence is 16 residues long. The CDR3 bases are TGTGCCAGCAGCCTCGGAGGGACAGGGAAAGGAGAGACCCAGTACTTC. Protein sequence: CASSLGGTGKGETQYF.

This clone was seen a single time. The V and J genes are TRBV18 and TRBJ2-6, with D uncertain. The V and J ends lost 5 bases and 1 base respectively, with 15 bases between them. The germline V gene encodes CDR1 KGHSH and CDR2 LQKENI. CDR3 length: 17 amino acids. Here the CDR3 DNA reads TGTGCCAGCTCAGCCCCATCTGGATTATCTGGGGCCAACGTCCTGACTTTC. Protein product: CASSAPSGLSGANVLTF.

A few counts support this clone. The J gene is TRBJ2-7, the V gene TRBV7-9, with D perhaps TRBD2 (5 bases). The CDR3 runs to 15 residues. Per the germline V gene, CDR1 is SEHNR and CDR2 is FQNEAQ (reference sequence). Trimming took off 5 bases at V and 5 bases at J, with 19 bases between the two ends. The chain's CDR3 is CASSPSGEGSHEQYF. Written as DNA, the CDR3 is TGTGCCAGCAGCCCCAGCGGTGAGGGTTCCCACGAGCAGTACTTC.

The CDR3 DNA is TGTGCCAGCAGCCCTCAGGGGCTCTCTGGAAACACCATATATTTT. Protein: CASSPQGLSGNTIYF. The chain employs TRBV7-2 and TRBJ1-3; weak D call: TRBD1 (6 bases). Trimming left V 5 bases short and J 0 bases short, with 11 bases between. Germline V lookup: CDR1 SGHTA, CDR2 FQGNSA. The CDR3 length is 15 residues.

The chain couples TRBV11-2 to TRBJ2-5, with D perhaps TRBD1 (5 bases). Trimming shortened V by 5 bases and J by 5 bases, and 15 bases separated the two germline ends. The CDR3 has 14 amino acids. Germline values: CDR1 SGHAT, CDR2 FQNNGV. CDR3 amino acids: CASSPQGPGETQYF. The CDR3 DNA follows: TGTGCCAGCAGCCCCCAGGGCCCAGGGGAGACCCAGTACTTC.

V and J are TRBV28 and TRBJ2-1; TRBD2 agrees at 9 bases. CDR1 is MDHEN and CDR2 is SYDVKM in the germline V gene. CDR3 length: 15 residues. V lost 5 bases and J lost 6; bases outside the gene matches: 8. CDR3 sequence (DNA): TGTGCCAGCAGTCCCGGGACTAGCTCGATCAATGAGCAGTTCTTC. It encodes CASSPGTSSINEQFF. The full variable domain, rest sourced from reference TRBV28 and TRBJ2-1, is DVKVTQSSRYLVKRTGEKVFLECVQDMDHENMFWYRQDPGLGLRLIYFSYDVKMKEKGDIPEGYSVSREKKERFSLILESASTNQTSMYLCASSPGTSSINEQFFGPGTRLTVL.

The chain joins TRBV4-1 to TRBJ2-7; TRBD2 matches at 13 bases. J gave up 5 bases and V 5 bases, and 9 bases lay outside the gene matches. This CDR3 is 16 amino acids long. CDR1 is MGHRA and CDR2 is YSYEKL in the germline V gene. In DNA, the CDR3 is TGCGCCAGCAGCAACCGACTAGCGGGAGGAGGGCACGAGCAGTACTTC. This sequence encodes CASSNRLAGGGHEQYF.

Here the CDR3 reads CASTRQGSTDTQYF. The CDR3 bases are TGTGCCAGTACCCGACAGGGTAGCACAGATACGCAGTATTTT. The J gene is TRBJ2-3, the V gene TRBV19, with 7 bases identical to TRBD1. The CDR3 has 14 amino acids. V shed 7 bases, J shed 0 bases, and the junction held 4 bases outside the gene matches. Germline V gene sequence: CDR1 LNHDA, CDR2 SQIVND (reference sequence).

CDR3 in amino acids: CASSTSGRGDTQYF. Written as DNA, the CDR3 is TGTGCCAGCAGTACTAGCGGTCGGGGGGATACGCAGTATTTT. The V and J genes are TRBV9 and TRBJ2-3; 8 bases match TRBD2. Germline values: CDR1 SGDLS, CDR2 YYNGEE. The J segment lost 6 bases and the V segment lost 5 bases, leaving 8 bases of the junction unmatched. This CDR3 region has 14 residues.

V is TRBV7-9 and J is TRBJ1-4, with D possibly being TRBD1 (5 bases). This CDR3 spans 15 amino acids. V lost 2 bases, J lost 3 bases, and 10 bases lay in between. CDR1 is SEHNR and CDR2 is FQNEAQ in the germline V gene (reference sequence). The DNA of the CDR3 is TGTGCCAGCAGCTTACAGGGTATGGCTAATGAAAAACTGTTTTTT. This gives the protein CASSLQGMANEKLFF.